The rows below give T cell receptor beta chains drawn from one sample of a study of early stage breast cancer tumors. Repertoires were generated with immunoSEQ multiplex PCR, while TCRdb's copy carries only in-frame clones and drops some. The profile shows 2,000 or so clones, roughly 69% of them singletons. The sequenced sample was normal breast tissue next to the tumor. The source of these receptors is a person aged 40 to 49 with breast cancer. The CDR3 runs from the conserved cysteine through the conserved F or W. Fields, in order: V gene, clone size, D gene, J gene, CDR3 protein, CDR3 DNA. D genes are given only for firm matches. Clone size is stated in some rows and not others, as once, few, many or a class when expanded.

v_gene: TRBV7-3
abundance: NA
d_gene: NA
j_gene: TRBJ1-1
CDR3aa: CASSLQGDTEAFF
CDR3nt: TGTGCCAGCAGCTTACAGGGAGACACTGAAGCTTTCTTT

v_gene: TRBV6-5
abundance: NA
d_gene: NA
j_gene: TRBJ2-1
CDR3aa: CASSYSSSPPEQFF
CDR3nt: TGTGCCAGCAGTTACTCGAGCTCGCCCCCAGAGCAGTTCTTC

v_gene: TRBV2
abundance: NA
d_gene: NA
j_gene: TRBJ1-2
CDR3aa: CASSERQHYGYTF
CDR3nt: TGTGCCAGCAGTGAGCGGCAGCACTATGGCTACACCTTC

v_gene: TRBV7-8
abundance: once
d_gene: NA
j_gene: TRBJ2-5
CDR3aa: CASSRDNQETQYF
CDR3nt: TGTGCCAGCAGTCGGGACAACCAAGAGACCCAGTACTTC

v_gene: TRBV7-2
abundance: NA
d_gene: NA
j_gene: TRBJ2-5
CDR3aa: CASSSSRDWMETQYF
CDR3nt: TGTGCCAGCAGCTCTTCCCGGGACTGGATGGAGACCCAGTACTTC

v_gene: TRBV6-7
abundance: NA
d_gene: NA
j_gene: TRBJ2-7
CDR3aa: CASSPPKRIPSYEQYF
CDR3nt: TGTGCCAGCAGTCCCCCCAAGAGGATCCCCTCCTACGAGCAGTACTTC

v_gene: TRBV7-2
abundance: few
d_gene: NA
j_gene: TRBJ2-1
CDR3aa: CASSSSLGVLNEQFF
CDR3nt: TGTGCCAGCAGCTCAAGTTTAGGGGTCCTCAATGAGCAGTTCTTC

v_gene: TRBV2
abundance: NA
d_gene: NA
j_gene: TRBJ1-1
CDR3aa: CASSEATSVQNTEAFF
CDR3nt: TGTGCCAGCAGTGAAGCCACCTCGGTCCAGAACACTGAAGCTTTCTTT

v_gene: TRBV19
abundance: few
d_gene: TRBD2
j_gene: TRBJ2-2
CDR3aa: CASSGDYLTGELFF
CDR3nt: TGTGCCAGTAGCGGGGACTATCTCACCGGGGAGCTGTTTTTT

v_gene: TRBV18
abundance: NA
d_gene: NA
j_gene: TRBJ1-4
CDR3aa: CASSPGWVSQLEDEKLFF
CDR3nt: TGTGCCAGCTCACCAGGTTGGGTCAGCCAACTAGAAGATGAAAAACTGTTTTTT

v_gene: TRBV11-3
abundance: NA
d_gene: NA
j_gene: TRBJ2-3
CDR3aa: CASSLGAGKTDTQYF
CDR3nt: TGTGCCAGCAGCTTAGGGGCAGGGAAAACAGATACGCAGTATTTT

v_gene: TRBV7-9
abundance: NA
d_gene: TRBD1
j_gene: TRBJ1-4
CDR3aa: CASSFGQGSEKLFF
CDR3nt: TGTGCCAGCAGCTTTGGACAGGGTAGTGAAAAACTGTTTTTT

v_gene: TRBV19
abundance: few
d_gene: TRBD2
j_gene: TRBJ2-1
CDR3aa: CASSPLAGAVNEQFF
CDR3nt: TGTGCCAGTAGCCCACTAGCGGGAGCGGTGAATGAGCAGTTCTTC

v_gene: TRBV19
abundance: few
d_gene: NA
j_gene: TRBJ2-5
CDR3aa: CASRGGAETQYF
CDR3nt: TGTGCCAGTAGAGGAGGGGCAGAGACCCAGTACTTC

v_gene: TRBV12-2
abundance: NA
d_gene: NA
j_gene: TRBJ2-3
CDR3aa: CASRLERDTQYF
CDR3nt: TGTGCAAGTCGCTTAGAGAGGGATACGCAGTATTTT

v_gene: TRBV15
abundance: NA
d_gene: NA
j_gene: TRBJ1-2
CDR3aa: CATSRQGFGYTF
CDR3nt: TGTGCCACCAGCAGACAGGGTTTTGGCTACACCTTC

v_gene: TRBV29-1
abundance: once
d_gene: TRBD1
j_gene: TRBJ2-1
CDR3aa: CSGGTGYEQFF
CDR3nt: TGCAGCGGAGGGACAGGGTATGAGCAGTTCTTC

v_gene: TRBV19
abundance: few
d_gene: TRBD2
j_gene: TRBJ2-1
CDR3aa: CASSPTSGRAGLFEQFF
CDR3nt: TGTGCCAGTAGTCCAACTAGCGGGAGGGCCGGGCTCTTTGAGCAGTTCTTC

v_gene: TRBV27
abundance: NA
d_gene: NA
j_gene: TRBJ1-5
CDR3aa: CASSSPPNGPQHF
CDR3nt: TGTGCCAGCAGTTCTCCCCCTAATGGGCCCCAGCATTTT

v_gene: TRBV30
abundance: NA
d_gene: NA
j_gene: TRBJ2-3
CDR3aa: CAWMRIGGTDTQYF
CDR3nt: TGTGCCTGGATGCGGATAGGGGGCACAGATACGCAGTATTTT

v_gene: TRBV9
abundance: large
d_gene: NA
j_gene: TRBJ2-1
CDR3aa: CASSAPNGNEQFF
CDR3nt: TGTGCCAGCAGCGCCCCTAACGGCAATGAGCAGTTCTTC

v_gene: TRBV4-2
abundance: NA
d_gene: TRBD2
j_gene: TRBJ2-7
CDR3aa: CASSQTSTSAGEQYF
CDR3nt: TGTGCCAGCAGCCAGACGAGTACTAGCGCGGGCGAGCAGTACTTC

v_gene: TRBV20-1
abundance: NA
d_gene: NA
j_gene: TRBJ2-3
CDR3aa: CSASIVDTQYF
CDR3nt: TGCAGTGCTTCCATCGTAGATACGCAGTATTTT

v_gene: TRBV6-5
abundance: NA
d_gene: NA
j_gene: TRBJ1-4
CDR3aa: CASSLGSADEKLFF
CDR3nt: TGTGCCAGCAGCCTCGGGTCGGCCGATGAAAAACTGTTTTTT

v_gene: TRBV6-1
abundance: large
d_gene: NA
j_gene: TRBJ1-2
CDR3aa: CASSVTGLNYGYTF
CDR3nt: TGTGCCAGCAGTGTGACAGGTCTCAACTATGGCTACACCTTC

v_gene: TRBV7-9
abundance: few
d_gene: NA
j_gene: TRBJ2-3
CDR3aa: CASSLEARRYTDTQYF
CDR3nt: TGTGCCAGCAGCTTAGAGGCGAGGCGGTACACAGATACGCAGTATTTT

v_gene: TRBV27
abundance: NA
d_gene: NA
j_gene: TRBJ2-7
CDR3aa: CASSLTPGLTYEQYF
CDR3nt: TGTGCCAGCAGTCTAACTCCGGGACTCACCTACGAGCAGTACTTC

v_gene: TRBV30
abundance: NA
d_gene: NA
j_gene: TRBJ1-2
CDR3aa: CAWSGQSYYGYTF
CDR3nt: TGTGCCTGGAGTGGACAGTCCTACTATGGCTACACCTTC

v_gene: TRBV4-1
abundance: NA
d_gene: NA
j_gene: TRBJ1-2
CDR3aa: CASSQETDYGYTF
CDR3nt: TGCGCCAGCAGCCAAGAAACGGACTATGGCTACACCTTC

v_gene: TRBV9
abundance: NA
d_gene: NA
j_gene: TRBJ1-5
CDR3aa: CASSRGVSNQPQHF
CDR3nt: TGTGCCAGCAGTCGGGGCGTTAGCAATCAGCCCCAGCATTTT

v_gene: TRBV28
abundance: NA
d_gene: NA
j_gene: TRBJ2-5
CDR3aa: CASSRAGPLTQYF
CDR3nt: TGTGCCAGCAGTCGGGCAGGGCCCTTGACCCAGTACTTC

v_gene: TRBV4-3
abundance: NA
d_gene: TRBD2
j_gene: TRBJ2-2
CDR3aa: CASSQSRGGLDTGELFF
CDR3nt: TGCGCCAGCAGCCAATCGCGGGGGGGTTTGGACACCGGGGAGCTGTTTTTT

v_gene: TRBV29-1
abundance: once
d_gene: NA
j_gene: TRBJ2-7
CDR3aa: CSVVRGFSEQYF
CDR3nt: TGCAGCGTGGTGAGGGGGTTCAGCGAGCAGTACTTC

v_gene: TRBV11-2
abundance: NA
d_gene: TRBD1
j_gene: TRBJ2-1
CDR3aa: CASSRRLRPGQGVGEQFF
CDR3nt: TGTGCCAGCAGCCGCCGTTTAAGGCCTGGACAGGGGGTAGGTGAGCAGTTCTTC

v_gene: TRBV18
abundance: NA
d_gene: NA
j_gene: TRBJ1-3
CDR3aa: CASSPRERQSSSGNTIYF
CDR3nt: TGTGCCAGCTCACCGAGAGAACGACAGTCCTCCTCTGGAAACACCATATATTTT

v_gene: TRBV6-1
abundance: NA
d_gene: TRBD1
j_gene: TRBJ1-2
CDR3aa: CAKGNDRAPYGYTF
CDR3nt: TGTGCTAAGGGGAATGACAGGGCCCCATATGGCTACACCTTC

v_gene: TRBV28
abundance: NA
d_gene: NA
j_gene: TRBJ1-1
CDR3aa: CAISSPPLDTEAFF
CDR3nt: TGTGCCATCAGCTCTCCCCCATTGGACACTGAAGCTTTCTTT

v_gene: TRBV4-2
abundance: NA
d_gene: TRBD2
j_gene: TRBJ2-5
CDR3aa: CASSPYSGSVGETQYF
CDR3nt: TGTGCCAGCAGCCCGTATAGCGGGAGCGTAGGGGAGACCCAGTACTTC

v_gene: TRBV7-9
abundance: NA
d_gene: TRBD1
j_gene: TRBJ1-2
CDR3aa: CASSPNAGQGLGYTF
CDR3nt: TGTGCCAGCAGCCCGAACGCGGGACAGGGTCTTGGCTACACCTTC

v_gene: TRBV7-2
abundance: few
d_gene: NA
j_gene: TRBJ2-1
CDR3aa: CASSLSYIRMNEQFF
CDR3nt: TGTGCCAGCAGCTTAAGTTATATTCGCATGAATGAGCAGTTCTTC

v_gene: TRBV7-2
abundance: NA
d_gene: TRBD1
j_gene: TRBJ1-2
CDR3aa: CASSLASTGTSGYTF
CDR3nt: TGTGCCAGCAGCTTAGCCTCGACAGGGACTAGTGGCTACACCTTC

v_gene: TRBV6-1
abundance: NA
d_gene: NA
j_gene: TRBJ1-3
CDR3aa: CASSADTGGNTIYF
CDR3nt: TGTGCCAGCAGTGCGGACACTGGTGGAAACACCATATATTTT

v_gene: TRBV18
abundance: NA
d_gene: TRBD1
j_gene: TRBJ2-7
CDR3aa: CASSFIGTEAHEQYF
CDR3nt: TGTGCCAGCTCTTTTATCGGGACAGAGGCCCACGAGCAGTACTTC

v_gene: TRBV7-9
abundance: NA
d_gene: NA
j_gene: TRBJ2-1
CDR3aa: CASRDYRYNEQFF
CDR3nt: TGTGCCAGCAGGGATTACAGATACAATGAGCAGTTCTTC

v_gene: TRBV6-4
abundance: few
d_gene: TRBD1
j_gene: TRBJ2-1
CDR3aa: CASSDSGTGDTNEQFF
CDR3nt: TGTGCCAGCAGTGACTCTGGGACAGGGGATACCAATGAGCAGTTCTTC

v_gene: TRBV2
abundance: NA
d_gene: TRBD2
j_gene: TRBJ2-7
CDR3aa: CASSEVSGRTYEQYF
CDR3nt: TGTGCCAGCAGTGAAGTGAGCGGGAGGACGTACGAGCAGTACTTC